The clone carrying this T cell receptor (beta chain) was seen a handful of times. Its antigen is currently unknown. Primers: 60 Vbeta forward and 13 Jbeta reverse. Assay used: immunoSEQ multiplex PCR; TCRdb lists only in-frame clones, some missing. The table lists around 200,000 clones, around 80% of them singletons. Germline lookup yields CDR1 MGHDK and CDR2 SYGVNS. V lost 2 bases to trimming and J lost 4 bases; unmatched junction nucleotides: 7. The CDR3 sequence is 15 residues long. The data were obtained in a study of cytomegalovirus exposure and HLA in healthy donors. Study conclusions and caveats: Accurate HLA-A and HLA-B prediction from TCR beta sequences was reported for most subjects. Among the most significant clusters, several appeared linked to common viral pathogens in a later analysis. In a later analysis, a missense DCLRE1C variant was linked to TCR beta V- and J-gene trimming.

The clonotype comes from a woman aged 55-70 years in good health and CMV-seropositive. Specimen: PBMCs. The chain joins TRBV25-1 to TRBJ1-2; 7 nucleotides match TRBD1. The CDR3 region has the DNA TGTGCCAGCAGTGAAGGAGGGGGCGCGGGCTATGGCTACACCTTC. Its translation is CASSEGGGAGYGYTF.